Below are 32 T cell receptor beta chains sequenced from a single sample in a study of blood T cells in healthy people across ages (dated by TCRdb to 2015 to 2017). The protocol used for the library was 5' RACE. Sequenced using an Illumina HiSeq 2500. A second PCR of roughly 6 to 11 cycles was run with a J-beta primer mix and a sample-barcoded 5' primer. TCRdb applied fastp at Q25 and MiXCR to the public reads, then kept only in-frame beta chains. Rows are unified per CDR3 protein, each entry keeping the most common DNA and genes. Within this sample are 800,000 or so distinct CDR3 sequences, with 62% of them counted one time only. Roughly 26% of the sample belongs to the ten largest clones. Input material: blood. The receptors shown here come from a man younger than 45 in good health.

In regard to this clonotype: Possible read error: a much larger clone is one base away. V is TRBV4-2 and J is TRBJ2-1; tentative D call: TRBD2 (6 bases). Judging by the DNA end, TRBJ2-7 fits better; the J call may be wrong. This CDR3 is 15 amino acids long. Germline CDR1 reads LGHNA; CDR2 reads YNFKEQ. This chain's CDR3 is CASSQERRLVVEQYF. The CDR3 region has the DNA TGTGCCAGCAGCCAAGAAAGGAGACTAGTGGTTGAGCAGTACTTC.

The gene calls are TRBV7-2 and TRBJ1-4, with a tentative D call TRBD1 (5 bases). With 6 bases removed from V and 7 bases from J, the gap between germline ends came to 18 bases. The CDR3 is made up of 15 amino acids. Germline V CDR1 and CDR2: SGHTA, FQGNSA. In nucleotides, the CDR3 is TGTGCCAGCAGTTGGGTCGATCGGAGGGGTGAAAAACTGTTTTTT. Its translation is CASSWVDRRGEKLFF.

V and J are TRBV6-2 or TRBV6-3 and TRBJ1-5; no clear D gene. The length of the CDR3 is 13 residues. Trimming removed 7 bases at V and 6 bases at J, with 13 bases between. The V gene's germline CDR1 is MNHEY and CDR2 SVGEGT. CDR3 protein: CASTDSSFQPQHF. CDR3 nucleotide sequence: TGTGCCAGCACCGATTCATCCTTTCAGCCCCAGCATTTT.

This clonotype occurred a few times. The CDR3 is CASSKTGASGDTQYF. CDR3 bases: TGTGCCAGCAGTAAGACAGGGGCATCTGGGGATACGCAGTATTTT. The rearrangement joins TRBV6-5 to TRBJ2-3, with 8 bases that match TRBD1. The CDR3 totals 15 residues. Germline assignment: CDR1 MNHEY and CDR2 SVGAGI. The V segment lost 5 bases and the J segment 6 bases; nucleotides outside the gene matches: 10.

The chain couples TRBV4-3 to TRBJ2-1, with 7 bases that match TRBD1. Trimming removed 0 bases from V and 8 bases from J; junction bases left unmatched: 1. The germline gives CDR1 LGHNA, CDR2 YSLEER. CDR3 length equals 13 residues. The CDR3 is CASSQEQGYEQFF. The CDR3 nucleotides are TGCGCCAGCAGCCAAGAACAGGGGTATGAGCAGTTCTTC.

The chain links TRBV20-1 to TRBJ1-5; D is undetermined. Trimming left V 3 bases short and J 2 bases short, with 17 bases between. The V gene's germline CDR1 is DFQATT and CDR2 SNEGSKA (reference sequence). CDR3 size: 16 residues. CDR3 in DNA: TGCAGTGCTAGCCTGAGTGGTACACTTGGCAATCAGCCCCAGCATTTT. Protein product: CSASLSGTLGNQPQHF.

Regarding this clonotype: At one end, the junction sequence differs from germline, possibly due to a read error. This chain links TRBV7-2 with TRBJ2-1, with D possibly matching TRBD2 (5 bases). The CDR3 extends over 11 amino acids. Germline assignment: CDR1 SGHTA and CDR2 FQGNSA. Written as DNA, the CDR3 is TGTGCCAGCAGCTTTTCCTACGAGCGGTACTTC. It translates to CASSFSYERYF.

In its sample, this clonotype was seen once. J is TRBJ1-5 and V is TRBV10-2, with D perhaps TRBD1 (5 bases). Germline CDR1 and CDR2: WSHSY and SAAADI. V was shortened by 3 bases and J by 0 bases, with 6 bases between the two germline ends. This CDR3 has 14 amino acids. The CDR3 is CASSEGDSNQPQHF. The CDR3 nucleotides are TGCGCCAGCAGTGAAGGGGATAGCAATCAGCCCCAGCATTTT.

The chain joins TRBV20-1 to TRBJ1-5, with D maybe TRBD1 (5 bases). The germline gives CDR1 DFQATT, CDR2 SNEGSKA (reference sequence). CDR3 length: 15 amino acids. The germline V and J ends were trimmed by 1 base and 0 bases, with 10 bases remaining between them. The chain's CDR3 is CSARGPGNSNQPQHF. CDR3 bases: TGCAGTGCTAGAGGCCCAGGGAATAGCAATCAGCCCCAGCATTTT.

The chain employs TRBV29-1 and TRBJ2-1, with D possibly called TRBD1 or TRBD2 (5 bases each). Deletions cut 8 bases from V and 7 bases from J, with 27 bases between. This CDR3 has 16 residues. In germline, CDR1 is SQVTM, CDR2 ANQGSEA. Here the CDR3 DNA reads TGCAGCTTCCAACGGTTCTTGGGACCGGGACGTAATGAGCAGTTCTTC. Translation gives CSFQRFLGPGRNEQFF.

The J gene is TRBJ1-1, the V gene TRBV4-1; 7 positions match TRBD1. Germline assignment: CDR1 MGHRA and CDR2 YSYEKL. This CDR3 spans 15 amino acids. Losses at the gene ends were 2 bases for V and 0 bases for J; bases not matched to a gene: 3. CDR3 sequence: CASSQTGQMNTEAFF. CDR3 coding DNA: TGCGCCAGCAGCCAAACGGGACAGATGAACACTGAAGCTTTCTTT.

The chain has TRBV4-3 and TRBJ1-2; D call uncertain. In germline, CDR1 is LGHNA, CDR2 YSLEER. The V end lost 0 bases, the J end lost 4 bases, and 9 bases lay between the germline ends. The CDR3 totals 14 residues. The CDR3 DNA follows: TGCGCCAGCAGCCAAGAAGGCAGGTTCTATGGCTACACCTTC. It codes for CASSQEGRFYGYTF.

This clonotype was recorded a few times. The chain recombines TRBV29-1 with TRBJ2-7; 7 bases map to TRBD1. Germline CDR1 reads SQVTM; CDR2 reads ANQGSEA. The CDR3 is 14 residues long. With V trimmed by 4 bases and J by 5 bases, 11 bases remained unmatched. In nucleotides, the CDR3 is TGCAGCGTTGTAGGGGACAGTATAGTCCACGAGCAGTACTTC. This encodes CSVVGDSIVHEQYF.

The chain uses TRBV18 and TRBJ2-4; 15 positions agree with TRBD2. The CDR3 consists of 20 residues. The germline gives CDR1 KGHSH, CDR2 LQKENI. The V segment lost 0 bases and the J segment 1 base; nucleotides outside the gene matches: 7. CDR3 sequence: CASSPPQGLAGGTAKNIQYF. The CDR3 region has the DNA TGTGCCAGCTCACCACCACAAGGACTAGCGGGGGGGACGGCCAAAAACATTCAGTACTTC. Supplemented by reference TRBV18 and TRBJ2-4, the full variable domain reads NAGVMQNPRHLVRRRGQEARLRCSPMKGHSHVYWYRQLPEEGLKFMVYLQKENIIDESGMPKERFSAEFPKEGPSILRIQQVVRGDSAAYFCASSPPQGLAGGTAKNIQYFGAGTRLSVL.

This clonotype came up a few times. The genes are TRBV7-2 and TRBJ2-2; no clear D gene. V was cut by 1 base and J by 0 bases, with 6 bases left in between. The CDR3 consists of 15 residues. Germline V gene data show CDR1 as SGHTA and CDR2 as FQGNSA. This CDR3 is CASSLGAANTGELFF. CDR3 coding DNA: TGTGCCAGCAGCTTAGGCGCAGCGAACACCGGGGAGCTGTTTTTT.

The V and J genes are TRBV6-2 or TRBV6-3 and TRBJ2-7; the D is unclear. The CDR3 loop spans 12 amino acids. The germline V and J ends were trimmed by 6 bases and 4 bases, with 10 bases remaining between them. Germline loops: CDR1 MNHEY, CDR2 SVGEGT. CDR3 in amino acids: CASRVDGYEQYF. The CDR3 DNA follows: TGTGCCAGCAGAGTGGACGGTTACGAGCAGTACTTC.

The V gene is TRBV6-5, the J gene TRBJ2-4; perhaps TRBD1 as D (5 bases). Gene TRBJ2-7 matches the end of the DNA better, so the J call may be wrong. The CDR3 sequence is 14 residues long. Germline CDR1 and CDR2: MNHEY and SVGAGI. CDR3 sequence: CASSRAGFPYEQYF. CDR3 sequence (DNA): TGTGCCAGCAGTCGCGCAGGGTTCCCCTACGAGCAGTACTTC.

This chain links TRBV7-2 with TRBJ2-1; TRBD1 might be the D (6 bases). V was shortened by 0 bases and J by 4 bases, with 13 bases between the two germline ends. Germline V gives CDR1 SGHTA, CDR2 FQGNSA. This CDR3 is built from 16 residues. DNA for the CDR3: TGTGCCAGCAGCTTAGCGCCAGGGGACGGATACAATGAGCAGTTCTTC. This gives the protein CASSLAPGDGYNEQFF.

The V call is TRBV29-1, the J call TRBJ1-2, with a tentative D call TRBD1 (6 bases). The V gene lost 1 base and the J gene lost 5 bases, with 17 bases spanning the gap. Germline values: CDR1 SQVTM, CDR2 ANQGSEA. CDR3 size: 15 residues. The CDR3: CSVEGSGAGIYGYTF. In DNA form, the CDR3 reads TGCAGCGTTGAAGGATCAGGGGCCGGAATATATGGCTACACCTTC.

This sequence joins TRBV29-1 and TRBJ1-1; the D gene is possibly TRBD1 (6 bases). The CDR3 extends over 13 amino acids. Trimming cost V 3 bases and J 5 bases, with 13 bases left between them. Germline CDR1 is SQVTM and CDR2 is ANQGSEA. CDR3 sequence reads: CSVDQGIGTEAFF. As DNA, the CDR3 is TGCAGCGTTGATCAGGGGATAGGTACTGAAGCTTTCTTT.

At least ten counts were recorded for this clonotype. This chain connects TRBV4-2 to TRBJ2-5; 10 positions match TRBD2. The CDR3 covers 16 residues. Germline V lookup: CDR1 LGHNA, CDR2 YNFKEQ. V lost 1 base and J lost 2; bases outside the gene matches: 4. The CDR3 sequence is CASSQAPAGGQETQYF. CDR3 sequence (DNA): TGTGCCAGCAGCCAAGCGCCAGCGGGGGGGCAAGAGACCCAGTACTTC.

The chain links TRBV7-9 to TRBJ2-4; perhaps TRBD2 as D (6 bases). The CDR3 runs 12 residues. V was trimmed by 1 base and J by 13 bases, leaving 11 bases between them. Germline CDR1 SEHNR, CDR2 FQNEAQ (reference sequence). As DNA, the CDR3 is TGTGCCAGCAGCTTAGAAATCCGGGAGCAGTACTTC. This encodes CASSLEIREQYF.

In this sample, this clonotype turned up once. The gene calls are TRBV6-2 or TRBV6-3 and TRBJ1-5; TRBD1 matches 7 bases. This CDR3 is built from 14 residues. V gave up 7 bases and J gave up 6 bases; unmatched junction bases: 9. CDR1 MNHEY and CDR2 SVGEGT come from the germline V gene. The CDR3 DNA reads as TGTGCCAGCAAGGGAGGGGGCAGGAGTCAGCCCCAGCATTTT. Its translation is CASKGGGRSQPQHF.

The chain is built from TRBV7-2 and TRBJ2-6, with a tentative D call TRBD1 (5 bases). V was cut by 5 bases and J by 4 bases, with 9 bases left in between. In germline, CDR1 is SGHTA, CDR2 FQGNSA. The CDR3 is 14 amino acids. The CDR3 reads CASSPRTGANVLTF. The CDR3 DNA sequence: TGTGCCAGCAGCCCAAGGACAGGGGCCAACGTCCTGACTTTC.

The chain uses TRBV7-3 and TRBJ1-4, with a possible D match to TRBD1 (6 bases). This CDR3 is built from 17 residues. Germline V gives CDR1 SGHTA, CDR2 FQGTGA. V lost 2 bases, J lost 8 bases, and 21 bases lay in between. The DNA for the CDR3 is TGTGCCAGCAGCTTAGCCGGTTTCGGGGGCCTAGAAGAAAAACTGTTTTTT. This codes for CASSLAGFGGLEEKLFF.

The chain uses TRBV20-1 and TRBJ2-3; 8 bases are a match to TRBD2. This CDR3 is built from 14 residues. V shed 6 bases, J shed 4 bases, and the junction held 9 bases outside the gene matches. Germline values: CDR1 DFQATT, CDR2 SNEGSKA (reference sequence). The CDR3 DNA is TGCAGTGCAGGAAGACTAGCGCGCGCAGATACGCAGTATTTT. This sequence encodes CSAGRLARADTQYF.

The chain carries TRBV29-1 and TRBJ2-7, with 10 bases lining up with TRBD1. The germline V gene encodes CDR1 SQVTM and CDR2 ANQGSEA. The CDR3 extends over 14 amino acids. Germline trimming cut 4 bases from V and 0 bases from J; bases unmatched to any gene: 3. CDR3 DNA: TGCAGCGTTGGAAGGACAGGGGGCTCCTACGAGCAGTACTTC. Amino acids: CSVGRTGGSYEQYF.

Notes on this clonotype: One end of the junction does not line up with germline, which may come from a read error. V usage is TRBV10-3 and J usage is TRBJ2-3, with D perhaps TRBD1 (5 bases). From germline, CDR1 is ENHRY and CDR2 SYGVKD. The CDR3 spans 14 residues. The CDR3 spells CDIVRAPGIDTQYF. The CDR3 nucleotides are TGTGACATCGTCCGGGCCCCAGGGATAGATACGCAGTATTTT.

This clonotype was seen only a few times. V usage is TRBV6-5 and J usage is TRBJ2-2, with D possibly matching TRBD2 (6 bases). The CDR3 extends over 14 amino acids. The V end lost 7 bases, the J end lost 4 bases, and 13 bases lay between the germline ends. Per germline, CDR1 MNHEY and CDR2 SVGAGI. CDR3 loop: CASNLGGSTGELFF. The CDR3 DNA follows: TGTGCCAGCAACCTGGGGGGATCCACCGGGGAGCTGTTTTTT.

J is TRBJ2-3 and V is TRBV5-1; 10 nucleotides agree with TRBD1. The CDR3 covers 15 residues. V lost 3 bases and J lost 7; bases outside the gene matches: 8. In germline, CDR1 is SGHRS, CDR2 YFSETQ. The CDR3: CASSSPGQGMYTQYF. The CDR3 bases are TGCGCCAGCAGCTCGCCGGGACAGGGGATGTATACGCAGTATTTT.

This clonotype has at least ten counts. The rearrangement links TRBV6-6 to TRBJ2-1; 12 bases match TRBD1. Germline loops: CDR1 MNHNY, CDR2 SVGAGI (reference sequence). The CDR3 contains 17 residues. Losses at the gene ends were 6 bases for V and 5 bases for J; bases not matched to a gene: 11. The CDR3 coding sequence is TGTGCCAGCAGCCGCGGGGGACAGGGGGCAGGTAACAATGAGCAGTTCTTC. This codes for CASSRGGQGAGNNEQFF.

In this sample, this clonotype turned up once. CDR3 protein: CASSLATVLYNSPLHF. CDR3 sequence (DNA): TGTGCCAGCAGCCTGGCCACAGTCCTCTATAATTCACCCCTCCACTTT. The chain carries TRBV7-2 and TRBJ1-6; D remains unclear. The germline gives CDR1 SGHTA, CDR2 FQGNSA. The length of the CDR3 is 16 residues. Trimming cost V 5 bases and J 3 bases, with 14 bases left between them.